The rows below give T cell receptor beta chains drawn from one sample of a study of metastatic and nonmetastatic thyroid tumors. MiXCR reprocessed the PCR reads for TCRdb. The sample lists roughly 40,000 clones, roughly 12% occurring once. Sample: blood. These receptors came from a male donor with papillary thyroid cancer or a benign thyroid nodule (not recorded which). Some clones in this sample may be carry-over from other donors' samples. The CDR3 runs from the conserved cysteine through the conserved F or W. The D gene is left open where the match is weak. Clone size, where shown, is once, few, many, or a class for clones that have expanded.

d_call: NA
j_call: TRBJ2-1
clone_size: few
v_call: TRBV4-1
cdr3_nt: TGCGCCAGCAGCCCCTTCGGACTATCTGGGAATGAGCAGTTCTTC
cdr3_aa: CASSPFGLSGNEQFF

d_call: NA
j_call: TRBJ2-7
clone_size: medium-sized
v_call: TRBV6-1
cdr3_nt: TGTGCCAGCAGTGGGACAGTCTACGAGCAGTACTTC
cdr3_aa: CASSGTVYEQYF

d_call: NA
j_call: TRBJ2-3
clone_size: many
v_call: TRBV12-3/TRBV12-4
cdr3_nt: TGTGCCAGCGGACCCGGCCCAGATACGCAGTATTTT
cdr3_aa: CASGPGPDTQYF

d_call: TRBD1
j_call: TRBJ1-5
clone_size: NA
v_call: TRBV7-9
cdr3_nt: TGTGCCAGCAGCGCCGGACAGGGGAGGGGGCAGCCCCAGCATTTT
cdr3_aa: CASSAGQGRGQPQHF

d_call: NA
j_call: TRBJ1-2
clone_size: NA
v_call: TRBV5-1
cdr3_nt: TGCGCCAGCAGCTTGGCAATCGCAGCTCGGAGCCCCTACACCTTC
cdr3_aa: CASSLAIAARSPYTF

d_call: NA
j_call: TRBJ2-3
clone_size: NA
v_call: TRBV24-1
cdr3_nt: TGTGCCACCAGTGATTGGGTCGGGATCACAGATACGCAGTATTTT
cdr3_aa: CATSDWVGITDTQYF

d_call: TRBD1
j_call: TRBJ1-6
clone_size: many
v_call: TRBV5-6
cdr3_nt: TGTGCCAGCAGCCTGAAGGGGGCGGGTAGTAATTCACCCCTCCACTTT
cdr3_aa: CASSLKGAGSNSPLHF

d_call: NA
j_call: TRBJ2-7
clone_size: many
v_call: TRBV20-1
cdr3_nt: TGCAGTGCTAGAGTGGGGGCTGGCTACGAGCAGTACTTC
cdr3_aa: CSARVGAGYEQYF

d_call: NA
j_call: TRBJ2-1
clone_size: many
v_call: TRBV10-3
cdr3_nt: TGTGCCATCAGTGAGTCGCACAGTCTAACCGGTGAGCAGTTCTTC
cdr3_aa: CAISESHSLTGEQFF

d_call: NA
j_call: TRBJ2-2
clone_size: many
v_call: TRBV28
cdr3_nt: TGTGCCAGCAGTTTATACAGGAACACCGGGGAGCTGTTTTTT
cdr3_aa: CASSLYRNTGELFF

d_call: TRBD2
j_call: TRBJ2-7
clone_size: medium-sized
v_call: TRBV6-1
cdr3_nt: TGTGCCAGCAGTGAAGAAACTAGCGGATCCTACGAGCAGTACTTC
cdr3_aa: CASSEETSGSYEQYF

d_call: NA
j_call: TRBJ2-5
clone_size: NA
v_call: TRBV18
cdr3_nt: TGTGCCAGCGCCGGTCCAGGGGAGACCCAGTACTTC
cdr3_aa: CASAGPGETQYF

d_call: NA
j_call: TRBJ2-6
clone_size: many
v_call: TRBV6-5
cdr3_nt: TGTGCCAGCAGTTCCGACAGGCCCGACCTATCTGGGGCCAACGTCCTGACTTTC
cdr3_aa: CASSSDRPDLSGANVLTF

d_call: NA
j_call: TRBJ2-7
clone_size: medium-sized
v_call: TRBV28
cdr3_nt: TGTGCCAGCAGTTCCGGGGAAACGAGCTACGAGCAGTACTTC
cdr3_aa: CASSSGETSYEQYF